The clone carrying this T cell receptor (beta chain) was seen only a few times. Antigen: not known. This sample was included in a study of beta chain features in type 1 diabetes. With 2 bases removed from V and 0 bases from J, the gap between germline ends came to 17 bases. The CDR3 totals 17 residues. Germline lookup yields CDR1 GTSNPN and CDR2 SVGIG (reference sequence). Reverse transcribing all isolated RNA meant expressed TCRB transcripts were sequenced. The data were produced by immunoSEQ multiplex PCR, yet TCRdb's version contains in-frame clones alone and is incomplete. The profile covers 310,000 or so clones, with approximately 16% appearing a single time and less than 0.02% taken by the ten largest. Study conclusions and caveats: Patients with Type 1 diabetes showed moderately but significantly shorter TCRB CDR3s in all four CD4+ subsets.

The TCR originated in a man younger than 35 with type 1 diabetes. The V and J genes are TRBV30 and TRBJ2-1, with D possibly matching TRBD2 (5 bases). The sequenced sample was naive CD4+ T cells from blood. The CDR3 sequence is CAWSIPSYQSSYNEQFF. The CDR3 DNA sequence: TGTGCCTGGAGTATTCCTAGCTACCAGAGCTCCTACAATGAGCAGTTCTTC.